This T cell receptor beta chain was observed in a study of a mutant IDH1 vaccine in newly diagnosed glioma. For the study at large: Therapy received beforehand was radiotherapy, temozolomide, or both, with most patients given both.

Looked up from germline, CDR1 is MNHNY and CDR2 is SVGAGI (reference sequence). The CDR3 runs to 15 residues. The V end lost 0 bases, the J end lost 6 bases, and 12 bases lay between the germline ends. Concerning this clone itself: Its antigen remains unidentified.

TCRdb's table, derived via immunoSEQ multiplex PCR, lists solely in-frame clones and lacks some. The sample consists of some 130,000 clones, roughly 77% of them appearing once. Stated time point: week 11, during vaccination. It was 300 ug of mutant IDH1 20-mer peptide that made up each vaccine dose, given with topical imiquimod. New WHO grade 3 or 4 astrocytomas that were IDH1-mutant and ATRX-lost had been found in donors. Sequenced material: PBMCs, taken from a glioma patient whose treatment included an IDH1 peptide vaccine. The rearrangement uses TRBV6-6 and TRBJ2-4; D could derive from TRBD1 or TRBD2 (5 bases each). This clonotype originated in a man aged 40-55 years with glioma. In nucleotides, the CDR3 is TGTGCCAGCAGTTACTCCGCCGGGACCCTAAACATTCAGTACTTC. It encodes CASSYSAGTLNIQYF.